The rows below give T cell receptor beta chains drawn from one sample of a study of blood T cells in healthy people across ages. TCRdb independently ran MiXCR on the 5' RACE reads; one entry per CDR3 protein. The sample consists of 750,000 to 950,000 distinct CDR3 sequences, almost 30% of them appearing once. This sample was also put to use in a study of T cells of mothers and their children.

Sequenced: blood. The receptors were gathered from a woman aged 40 to 55 in good health. Each CDR3 is given with its conserved first and last residue.

v_gene	j_gene	CDR3aa
TRBV12-3/TRBV12-4	TRBJ2-7	CASRGLHSGGYSYEQYF
TRBV30	TRBJ2-1	CAWNAGLEQFF
TRBV3-1	TRBJ1-5	CASSQDLQGAGEPQHF
TRBV23-1	TRBJ2-7	CASRDREDYEQYF
TRBV7-2	NA	CASSLGQFRTGHEQYF
TRBV5-1	TRBJ2-7	CASSRASGGSVYEQYF
TRBV7-6	TRBJ2-1	CASSPRAGSSYNEQFF
TRBV5-1	TRBJ2-3	CASSPGTLEDTQYF
TRBV7-9	TRBJ2-4	CASSQMTDRAYNEQYF
TRBV7-3	TRBJ2-1	CASSPRETNYNEQFF
TRBV7-2	TRBJ2-7	CASSPAMGQTYEQYF
TRBV12-3/TRBV12-4	TRBJ2-1	CASSFGQTEQFF
TRBV12-3/TRBV12-4	TRBJ1-3	CASSPWTAPGNTIYF
TRBV7-3	TRBJ1-6	CASSQRATVGHNSPLHF
TRBV28	TRBJ2-3	CASGLRDLQYF
TRBV5-8	TRBJ2-3	CASSLAGVRTDTQYF
TRBV7-3	TRBJ2-7	CASSSRQILNFWEQYF
TRBV5-1	TRBJ2-1	CASSLIRGGRNEQFF
TRBV7-6	TRBJ2-3	CASSLSPSGTVGTDTQYF
TRBV18	TRBJ1-3	CTSSPRKTGDTIYF
TRBV5-1	TRBJ1-2	CASSLGTGGGYTF
TRBV7-9	TRBJ1-2	CASSRSVDYGYTF
TRBV7-9	TRBJ1-5	CASSLVGANQPQHF
TRBV2	TRBJ2-7	CASSELRGTGYEQYF
TRBV6-1	TRBJ1-2	CASSEAGQGNGYTF
TRBV5-1	TRBJ2-1	CASSLVRGPKSNEQFF
TRBV11-1	TRBJ2-1	CASSFRQRSSYNEQFF
TRBV18	TRBJ2-1	CASSPQRQRSYNEQFF
TRBV6-2/TRBV6-3	TRBJ1-1	CASSYRSYTEAFF
TRBV5-4	TRBJ1-2	CASSPEGGRDYGYTF
TRBV27	TRBJ1-2	CASSLFGQGNYGYTF
TRBV6-5	TRBJ2-3	CASRTGSDTQYF
TRBV12-3/TRBV12-4	TRBJ1-2	CASSLPPHYGYTF
TRBV5-1	TRBJ2-6	CASSLAAEGANVLTF
TRBV6-6	TRBJ1-2	CASSPRPGQGAYGYTF